The TCR beta chain under discussion was sequenced for a study of cytomegalovirus exposure and HLA in healthy donors. The PCR employed 60 Vbeta primers together with 13 Jbeta primers. Generated by immunoSEQ multiplex PCR, the TCRdb table keeps only in-frame clones and is missing some. The sample yields some 130,000 clones, 75% to 80% seen once. Per germline, CDR1 MNHNS and CDR2 SASEGT. This CDR3 region has 16 residues. V lost 4 bases and J lost 0, with 12 bases in between. The sequenced sample was PBMCs. This receptor was taken from a man younger than 45 in good health and CMV-seronegative. The chain employs TRBV6-1 and TRBJ2-2; TRBD1 is a possible D gene (6 bases). CDR3 region: CASSVGAGANTGELFF. CDR3 DNA: TGTGCCAGCAGTGTGGGGGCGGGTGCGAACACCGGGGAGCTGTTTTTT.